Below, one T cell receptor (beta chain) is given with its context. The antigen is not known. The source of the sample is a study of T cell repertoires in cytomegalovirus infection. Study as a whole: Indications came from public TCR beta signatures; they pointed to CMV infection and to a matching HLA type.

The CDR3 sequence is 14 residues long. Germline CDR1 is SQVTM and CDR2 is ANQGSEA. V shed 8 bases and J shed 2 bases, with 18 bases lying between them. Overall study findings and caveats: The cumulative frequency of public TCR beta families distinguished individuals who carried CMV together with the relevant HLA. The ex vivo response was dominated by HLA-C-restricted CMV-specific TCR beta clonotypes.

Using its own MiXCR run on the reads, TCRdb lists one record per CDR3 protein. The data show 160,000 or so distinct CDR3 sequences, with approximately 17% seen just once and 15% to 20% held by the top ten. The sample taken for sequencing was CD8+ T cells from PBMCs. The TCR originated in a human donor in good health (CMV status not recorded). Some clones in this sample may be carry-over from other donors' samples. The chain carries TRBV29-1 and TRBJ2-5; no reliable D call. In DNA, the CDR3 is TGCAGCACCCTTGGGTGGGCAGCACAAGAGACCCAGTACTTC. Its protein is CSTLGWAAQETQYF.